These 30 T cell receptor beta chains share one sample of origin, sequenced in a study of T cell repertoires in aging, cancer and after chemotherapy. Amplification of TCR beta used genomic DNA extracted from peripheral blood. TRB rearrangements spanning V, D and J were amplified using mixed TRB-A/B primers. TCRdb re-called the multiplex PCR reads with MiXCR, one entry per CDR3 protein. This table has approximately 8,000 distinct CDR3 sequences, approximately 35% appearing once. Sequenced input: blood. The source is a human donor in good health.

Judged by abundance, this clonotype is medium-sized (0.01 to 0.1%). The chain combines TRBV5-3 with TRBJ2-3; 8 bases match TRBD2. TRBV5-3 is treated as an ORF (open reading frame) with a function not yet certain. The V and J ends lost 4 bases and 3 bases, in that order; junction bases with no gene match: 7. The CDR3 spans 15 residues. The CDR3 DNA reads as TGTGCCAGAAGCCCAGCGGGAGCTGAGACAGATACGCAGTATTTT. Translating it yields CARSPAGAETDTQYF.

In its sample, this clonotype was seen a few times. V and J are TRBV5-4 and TRBJ1-4, with no clear D. The V end was cut by 3 bases, the J end by 5 bases, with 11 bases between. The length of the CDR3 is 14 residues. CDR1 and CDR2 from the germline V gene are SGHNT and YYREEE (reference sequence). CDR3 protein: CASSSGGQNEKLFF. The CDR3 DNA reads as TGTGCCAGCAGCTCCGGAGGTCAGAATGAAAAACTGTTTTTT.

The J gene is TRBJ2-5, the V gene TRBV24-1; D possibly matches TRBD1 or TRBD2 (5 bases each). Germline V gives CDR1 KGHDR, CDR2 SFDVKD. The CDR3 covers 15 residues. V lost 5 bases and J 0 bases, leaving 12 bases between the germline ends. The CDR3 bases are TGTGCCACCAGTGCTTTCGAGGGGTACCAAGAGACCCAGTACTTC. Protein product: CATSAFEGYQETQYF.

Only one count was recorded for this clonotype. V gene TRBV20-1 combines with J gene TRBJ1-2; D remains ambiguous. This CDR3 has 12 residues. Trimming pared 0 bases from V and 2 bases from J, leaving 4 bases between. The germline CDR1 and CDR2 sequences are DFQATT and SNEGSKA (reference sequence). The CDR3 spells CSAREPNYGYTF. The CDR3 nucleotides read TGCAGTGCTAGAGAGCCAAACTATGGCTACACCTTC.

This clonotype turned up a few times. V gene TRBV15 combines with J gene TRBJ2-7, with D possibly matching TRBD1 (6 bases). Germline assignment: CDR1 LNHNV and CDR2 YYDKDF (reference sequence). V lost 8 bases and J lost 3, with 17 bases in between. The CDR3 length is 14 residues. CDR3 coding DNA: TGTGCCACCTCCAAAGGGACATTGGACTACGAGCAGTACTTC. Protein: CATSKGTLDYEQYF.

The chain employs TRBV6-2 or TRBV6-3 and TRBJ2-1, with 12 bases lining up with TRBD2. The CDR3 totals 16 residues. The germline CDR1 and CDR2 sequences are MNHEY and SVGEGT. The trim removed 5 bases at V and 4 bases at J, leaving 6 bases unmatched. In nucleotides, the CDR3 is TGTGCCAGCAGTCTCGGACTAGCGGGATTGTACAATGAGCAGTTCTTC. Protein sequence: CASSLGLAGLYNEQFF.

The sample holds a few counts of this clonotype. The chain has TRBV6-1 and TRBJ1-2; D remains ambiguous. This CDR3 is built from 15 residues. Trimming shortened V by 2 bases and J by 8 bases, and 18 bases separated the two germline ends. From germline, CDR1 is MNHNS and CDR2 SASEGT. This chain's CDR3 is CASSEPRPGRSGYTF. The CDR3 nucleotides are TGTGCCAGCAGTGAACCCCGTCCCGGACGTAGCGGCTACACCTTC.

This clonotype is medium-sized (0.01 to 0.1%). The V and J genes are TRBV29-1 and TRBJ2-3; the D gene could be TRBD1 or TRBD2 (5 bases each). The V and J ends lost 4 bases and 3 bases respectively, with 20 bases between them. Germline V gene sequence: CDR1 SQVTM, CDR2 ANQGSEA. The CDR3 has 16 residues. The CDR3 protein is CSVGGWGNSPTDTQYF. The CDR3 coding sequence is TGCAGCGTTGGGGGGTGGGGGAACAGTCCGACAGATACGCAGTATTTT.

The J gene is TRBJ1-1, the V gene TRBV6-1, with 8 nucleotides matching TRBD1. After removal of 10 bases from V and 0 bases from J, the junction contained 4 bases not matched to a gene. CDR1 is MNHNS, CDR2 SASEGT, per germline. CDR3 size: 13 residues. In DNA, the CDR3 is TGTGCCACGACAGGGGCACTGAACACTGAAGCTTTCTTT. It codes for CATTGALNTEAFF.

This clonotype was counted only a few times. V is TRBV19 and J is TRBJ1-5; D ambiguous. CDR1 and CDR2 (germline): LNHDA, SQIVND (reference sequence). V was clipped by 7 bases and J by 2 bases, with 15 bases between them. The CDR3 covers 15 residues. The CDR3 DNA is TGTGCCAGTACTACAAGTTCGGGCCGCAATCAGCCCCAGCATTTT. Amino acids: CASTTSSGRNQPQHF.

The chain uses TRBV19 and TRBJ2-7; D uncertain. The V and J ends lost 4 bases and 4 bases respectively, with 8 bases between them. CDR3 length: 12 amino acids. Germline CDR1 LNHDA, CDR2 SQIVND (reference sequence). The CDR3 region has the DNA TGTGCCAGTAGTAACTGGAGATACGAGCAGTACTTC. This encodes CASSNWRYEQYF.

The genes are TRBV30 and TRBJ2-3; TRBD2 matches at 10 bases. From germline, CDR1 is GTSNPN and CDR2 SVGIG (reference sequence). The CDR3 length is 15 residues. V trimming: 2 bases; J trimming: 2 bases; junction bases outside the gene matches: 4. CDR3 DNA: TGTGCCTGGAGTATACTAGCGGGATACACAGATACGCAGTATTTT. This translates into CAWSILAGYTDTQYF.

The gene calls are TRBV12-3 or TRBV12-4 and TRBJ2-1; TRBD1 might be the D (6 bases). The length of the CDR3 is 13 residues. V was shortened by 7 bases and J by 7 bases, with 14 bases between the two germline ends. CDR3: CASNYRALNEQFF. CDR3 nucleotide sequence: TGTGCCAGCAACTACAGGGCATTGAATGAGCAGTTCTTC.

V is TRBV7-9 and J is TRBJ2-1, with 14 nucleotides matching TRBD2. The junction had 13 bases not matched to a gene; V was cut back by 5 bases and J by 1 base. Germline values: CDR1 SEHNR, CDR2 FQNEAQ (reference sequence). The CDR3 consists of 20 residues. CDR3 in DNA: TGTGCCAGCAGCGGGCGGGGGACTAGCGGGGGCCAAGGGTCCTACAATGAGCAGTTCTTC. Its translation is CASSGRGTSGGQGSYNEQFF.

By sample fraction, this clonotype is medium-sized. The rearrangement links TRBV29-1 to TRBJ2-1; 8 bases are shared with TRBD2. Looked up from germline, CDR1 is SQVTM and CDR2 is ANQGSEA. After removal of 2 bases from V and 10 bases from J, the junction contained 7 bases not matched to a gene. There are 13 residues in the CDR3. The CDR3 DNA follows: TGCAGCGTTGAACGGTGGGGCGGGAGGGAGCAGTTCTTC. It yields the protein CSVERWGGREQFF.

This clonotype was counted a single time. V gene TRBV7-2 combines with J gene TRBJ1-3; D is uncertain. Trimming shortened V by 1 base and J by 3 bases, and 16 bases separated the two germline ends. This CDR3 region has 17 residues. Per the germline V gene, CDR1 is SGHTA and CDR2 is FQGNSA. CDR3 coding DNA: TGTGCCAGCAGCTTAGTGGCCAGTATTTCGTATGGAAACACCATATATTTT. Translating it yields CASSLVASISYGNTIYF. The full variable domain, completed using reference TRBV7-2 and TRBJ1-3, is GAGVSQSPSNKVTEKGKDVELRCDPISGHTALYWYRQSLGQGLEFLIYFQGNSAPDKSGLPSDRFSAERTGGSVSTLTIQRTQQEDSAVYLCASSLVASISYGNTIYFGEGSWLTVV.

The rearrangement joins TRBV15 to TRBJ2-7, with 16 bases that match TRBD2. The length of the CDR3 is 19 residues. Trimming at V came to 0 bases and at J to 2 bases, leaving 7 bases not matched to a gene. Germline V CDR1 and CDR2: LNHNV, YYDKDF (reference sequence). DNA for the CDR3: TGTGCCACCAGCAGAGATTTCCCGGGACTAGCGGGAGGGCCCTACGAGCAGTACTTC. Protein sequence: CATSRDFPGLAGGPYEQYF.

In this sample, this clonotype is medium-sized. This chain joins TRBV29-1 and TRBJ1-1; the D gene is possibly TRBD1 (5 bases). Trimming took 3 bases from V and 0 from J, leaving 14 bases between them. The CDR3 runs to 15 residues. In germline, CDR1 is SQVTM, CDR2 ANQGSEA. This CDR3 is CSVDAGWGMNTEAFF. The DNA of the CDR3 is TGCAGCGTTGACGCGGGGTGGGGGATGAACACTGAAGCTTTCTTT.

The chain recombines TRBV7-2 with TRBJ1-3; D uncertain. This CDR3 has 15 amino acids. In germline, CDR1 is SGHTA, CDR2 FQGNSA. V dropped 4 bases and J dropped 0 bases, with 10 bases sitting between them. The CDR3 sequence: CASSSDPRSGNTIYF. Written as DNA, the CDR3 is TGTGCCAGCAGCTCGGACCCACGCTCTGGAAACACCATATATTTT.

This clonotype has more than one count but fewer than ten. This chain connects TRBV5-6 to TRBJ1-3, with D possibly matching TRBD1 (6 bases). From germline, CDR1 is SGHDT and CDR2 YYEEEE. Trimming cost V 3 bases and J 7 bases, with 8 bases left between them. The CDR3 covers 12 residues. The CDR3 DNA reads TGTGCCAGCAGCTCGGGGGGCAACACCATATATTTT. Translating it yields CASSSGGNTIYF.

The chain couples TRBV12-3 or TRBV12-4 to TRBJ2-6, with 10 bases that match TRBD1. CDR3 length: 18 amino acids. V lost 5 bases to trimming and J lost 0 bases; unmatched junction nucleotides: 7. CDR3 amino acids: CASSDRDRGVSGANVLTF. For the CDR3, the DNA is TGTGCCAGCAGTGACCGGGACAGGGGTGTCTCTGGGGCCAACGTCCTGACTTTC.

Within the sample, this clonotype is medium-sized. This chain connects TRBV19 to TRBJ1-4; the match to TRBD1 covers 8 bases. This CDR3 has 14 residues. The germline V gene encodes CDR1 LNHDA and CDR2 SQIVND (reference sequence). Germline trimming cut 6 bases from V and 6 bases from J; bases unmatched to any gene: 6. The CDR3 sequence is CASSWTGQDEKLFF. The CDR3 region has the DNA TGTGCCAGTAGCTGGACAGGGCAAGATGAAAAACTGTTTTTT.

The chain couples TRBV12-3 or TRBV12-4 to TRBJ2-1; TRBD1 matches 11 bases. V trimming: 5 bases; J trimming: 7 bases; junction bases outside the gene matches: 10. The CDR3 runs 16 residues. CDR3 nucleotides: TGTGCCAGCAGTCCTGTAGGGGACAGGGGGTGGAATGAGCAGTTCTTC. Protein: CASSPVGDRGWNEQFF.

The chain joins TRBV15 to TRBJ1-2; D might be TRBD1 (6 bases). Germline CDR1 is LNHNV and CDR2 is YYDKDF (reference sequence). The V end was cut by 1 base, the J end by 12 bases, with 18 bases between. This CDR3 is built from 14 residues. The CDR3: CATSRALASGTNTF. CDR3 in DNA: TGTGCCACCAGCAGAGCTCTGGCCTCAGGGACAAACACCTTC.

This clonotype was counted between two and nine times. The chain employs TRBV5-5 and TRBJ2-7, with D possibly TRBD2 on 5 matching bases. The CDR3 consists of 14 residues. Germline V gene sequence: CDR1 SGHKS, CDR2 YYEKEE (reference sequence). With 0 bases removed from V and 6 bases from J, the gap between germline ends came to 13 bases. This chain's CDR3 is CASSLGGSEVEQYF. CDR3 nucleotide sequence: TGTGCCAGCAGCTTGGGAGGGAGCGAGGTCGAGCAGTACTTC.

In its sample, this clonotype was seen a few times. This chain joins TRBV19 and TRBJ1-1; D is uncertain. Trimming left V 7 bases short and J 3 bases short, with 6 bases between. Looked up from germline, CDR1 is LNHDA and CDR2 is SQIVND (reference sequence). CDR3 length: 11 amino acids. In DNA form, the CDR3 reads TGTGCCAGTAACCTGGACACTGAAGCTTTCTTT. Translating it yields CASNLDTEAFF. Drawing the rest from reference TRBV19 and TRBJ1-1, the complete variable domain is DGGITQSPKYLFRKEGQNVTLSCEQNLNHDAMYWYRQDPGQGLRLIYYSQIVNDFQKGDIAEGYSVSREKKESFPLTVTSAQKNPTAFYLCASNLDTEAFFGQGTRLTVV.

The chain uses TRBV6-6 and TRBJ2-5; 12 bases agree with TRBD2. V dropped 5 bases and J dropped 6; count of bases not matched to a gene: 4. Germline CDR1 MNHNY, CDR2 SVGAGI (reference sequence). The CDR3 sequence is 14 residues long. The CDR3 sequence is CASSLAGGSKTQYF. Here the CDR3 DNA reads TGTGCCAGCAGTCTAGCGGGGGGGAGTAAGACCCAGTACTTC.

This sequence joins TRBV6-4 and TRBJ2-3; D may be TRBD2 (5 bases). Trimming left V 5 bases short and J 1 base short, with 10 bases between. From germline, CDR1 is MRHNA and CDR2 SNTAGT. This CDR3 region has 14 residues. In DNA form, the CDR3 reads TGTGCCAGCAGTAGGTCCGGGGGCACAGATACGCAGTATTTT. Translation gives CASSRSGGTDTQYF.

V gene TRBV7-3 combines with J gene TRBJ2-5; 9 nucleotides agree with TRBD2. CDR3 length equals 16 residues. J lost 5 bases, V lost 3 bases, and 10 bases had no gene match. The germline gives CDR1 SGHTA, CDR2 FQGTGA. CDR3 amino acids: CASSFYSGGLGETQYF. CDR3 in DNA: TGTGCCAGCAGCTTCTATAGCGGGGGCCTGGGGGAGACCCAGTACTTC.

The chain employs TRBV12-3 or TRBV12-4 and TRBJ1-2; D is possibly TRBD1 (5 bases). The CDR3 totals 13 residues. The germline V and J ends were trimmed by 3 bases and 7 bases, with 12 bases remaining between them. CDR3 sequence (DNA): TGTGCCAGCAGTTTCCGCAGGGTTGGTGGCTACACCTTC. Translating gives CASSFRRVGGYTF.